The entry that follows covers one TCR beta chain sequence. The data originate from a study of blood T cell repertoires in COVID-19. Study at large: COVID-19 samples from acute and convalescent phases originated in the United States, Italy and Spain.

Original analysis: Cell counts per sample came from amplifying reference gene primers. The repertoire was sequenced with immunoSEQ multiplex PCR; TCRdb's copy has only in-frame clones and lacks some. V, J and clone size were drawn from that table, and D and trimming were deduced from the DNA. The sample has about 160,000 clones; under 90% are singletons. Grouping used clinical history reported by participants in a survey and questionnaire. The CDR3 consists of 15 residues. V shed 4 bases and J shed 3 bases, with 13 bases lying between them. CDR1 is SGHTA and CDR2 is FQGNSA in the germline V gene. The V and J genes are TRBV7-2 and TRBJ2-1; possible D gene TRBD2, 6 bases. Sequences were obtained from PBMCs or T cells enriched from blood (not recorded which). This receptor was identified in a man in his fifties who had recovered from COVID-19. CDR3 DNA: TGTGCCAGCAGCTCGGCCCGGGACTTCTACAATGAGCAGTTCTTC. This encodes CASSSARDFYNEQFF.